These 29 T cell receptor beta chains share one sample of origin, sequenced in a study of blood T cell repertoires in COVID-19. Clones were read by immunoSEQ multiplex PCR, and TCRdb kept only the in-frame ones, dropping some. This table has 200,000 to 250,000 clones, 75% to 90% appearing once. Sequenced material: PBMCs or T cells enriched from blood (not recorded which). These receptors all come from a man between 40 and 49 years old who had recovered from COVID-19.

The chain couples TRBV5-4 to TRBJ1-5; 7 bases line up with TRBD1. This CDR3 has 14 amino acids. The V segment lost 0 bases and the J segment 7 bases; nucleotides outside the gene matches: 4. Germline V gene lookup returns CDR1 SGHNT and CDR2 YYREEE (reference sequence). The CDR3 sequence: CASSLEGAKQPQHF. The CDR3 DNA reads TGTGCCAGCAGCTTGGAGGGGGCTAAGCAGCCCCAGCATTTT.

As concerns this clone: Sequence at one end of the junction differs from germline and may be a read error. The rearrangement links TRBV14 to TRBJ1-3; no firm D call. Germline V gives CDR1 SGHDN, CDR2 FVKESK. CDR3 length equals 18 residues. The CDR3 coding sequence is TGTGCCAGCAGTCAAGTATATGGGAGTAGGATTCCTGGAAACACCATATATTTT. Protein: CASSQVYGSRIPGNTIYF.

The chain employs TRBV14 and TRBJ2-5; the D is unclear. The CDR3 is 13 amino acids. V shed 2 bases and J shed 7 bases, with 11 bases lying between them. Germline values: CDR1 SGHDN, CDR2 FVKESK. CDR3 DNA sequence: TGTGCCAGCAGCCAAATTTTAACCGGGACCCAGTACTTC. This gives the protein CASSQILTGTQYF.

This clone was picked up a small number of times. The genes are TRBV2 and TRBJ1-2, with D perhaps matching TRBD1 (6 bases). This CDR3 has 13 amino acids. Per the germline V gene, CDR1 is SNHLY and CDR2 is FYNNEI. The V end lost 6 bases, the J end lost 2 bases, and 10 bases lay between the germline ends. CDR3 nucleotide sequence: TGTGCCAGCAGCTTCACAGGGAACTATGGCTACACCTTC. Its translation is CASSFTGNYGYTF. The full variable domain, in which reference TRBV2 and TRBJ1-2 provide the parts outside the CDR3, is EPEVTQTPSHQVTQMGQEVILRCVPISNHLYFYWYRQILGQKVEFLVSFYNNEISEKSEIFDDQFSVERPDGSNFTLKIRSTKLEDSAMYFCASSFTGNYGYTFGSGTRLTVV.

V is TRBV5-1 and J is TRBJ2-1; 7 bases are shared with TRBD2. Germline V CDR1 and CDR2: SGHRS, YFSETQ. The CDR3 spans 14 residues. Losses at the gene ends were 3 bases for V and 7 bases for J; bases not matched to a gene: 7. The CDR3 DNA reads TGCGCCAGCAGCTGGGGAGGGCTAGGGAATGAGCAGTTCTTC. Residues: CASSWGGLGNEQFF.

The rearrangement joins TRBV5-1 to TRBJ2-3, with unresolved D. The CDR3 is 14 amino acids. Trimming removed 3 bases from V and 1 base from J, with 9 bases in between. Germline CDR1 SGHRS, CDR2 YFSETQ. CDR3 DNA: TGCGCCAGCAGCTCAGCTAGACGCACAGATACGCAGTATTTT. Amino acids: CASSSARRTDTQYF.

The chain carries TRBV9 and TRBJ2-1; no clear D. The germline V and J ends were trimmed by 6 bases and 3 bases, with 7 bases remaining between them. Germline lookup yields CDR1 SGDLS and CDR2 YYNGEE. The CDR3 spans 12 residues. The CDR3 is CASNNLYNEQFF. CDR3 nucleotides: TGTGCCAGCAACAACCTCTACAATGAGCAGTTCTTC. Variable domain in full (rest from reference TRBV9 and TRBJ2-1): DSGVTQTPKHLITATGQRVTLRCSPRSGDLSVYWYQQSLDQGLQFLIQYYNGEERAKGNILERFSAQQFPDLHSELNLSSLELGDSALYFCASNNLYNEQFFGPGTRLTVL.

CDR3 nucleotide sequence: TGTGCCAGCAGTGAGATCGGGACTTCTTCCACCGGGGAGCTGTTTTTT. Amino acids: CASSEIGTSSTGELFF. The chain has TRBV6-1 and TRBJ2-2, with a tentative D call TRBD2 (6 bases). Germline V gives CDR1 MNHNS, CDR2 SASEGT. The CDR3 has 16 amino acids. With 3 bases removed from V and 4 bases from J, the gap between germline ends came to 15 bases.

The table lists this clone with a count of one. The rearrangement links TRBV29-1 to TRBJ2-2; weak D call: TRBD1 (6 bases). CDR3 length: 14 amino acids. The germline V gene has CDR1 SQVTM and CDR2 ANQGSEA. V shed 4 bases and J shed 1 base, with 10 bases lying between them. The CDR3 nucleotides are TGCAGCGTTGGAAGGACAGAGAACACCGGGGAGCTGTTTTTT. This codes for CSVGRTENTGELFF.

The rearrangement uses TRBV19 and TRBJ1-1, with D perhaps TRBD1 (6 bases). The CDR3 totals 13 residues. Germline CDR1 is LNHDA and CDR2 is SQIVND (reference sequence). The V end lost 2 bases, the J end lost 8 bases, and 12 bases lay between the germline ends. In DNA, the CDR3 is TGTGCCAGTAGTATATTATCAGGGGTGGAAGCTTTCTTT. Translating gives CASSILSGVEAFF. Supplemented by reference TRBV19 and TRBJ1-1, the full variable domain reads DGGITQSPKYLFRKEGQNVTLSCEQNLNHDAMYWYRQDPGQGLRLIYYSQIVNDFQKGDIAEGYSVSREKKESFPLTVTSAQKNPTAFYLCASSILSGVEAFFGQGTRLTVV.

DNA of the CDR3: TGTGCCAGCAGCCCTCGACTGGGGGGGTACAATGAGCAGTTCTTC. This gives the protein CASSPRLGGYNEQFF. The chain joins TRBV9 to TRBJ2-1; 7 positions match TRBD2. With 4 bases clipped from V and 4 bases from J, the junction kept 8 bases outside the gene matches. From germline, CDR1 is SGDLS and CDR2 YYNGEE. The CDR3 is 15 residues long.

The chain employs TRBV4-2 and TRBJ2-1; 11 positions match TRBD2. V lost 2 bases to trimming and J lost 0 bases; unmatched junction nucleotides: 9. CDR1 and CDR2 (germline): LGHNA, YNFKEQ. The CDR3 spans 19 residues. As DNA, the CDR3 is TGTGCCAGCAGCCAAACCGGGACTAGCGGACCCACCTCCTACAATGAGCAGTTCTTC. Translated, it gives CASSQTGTSGPTSYNEQFF.

The V call is TRBV21-1, the J call TRBJ2-7; the tabulated D call, TRBD2, remains unverified against the DNA. TRBV21-1 constitutes a pseudogene. The CDR3 covers 14 residues. The chain's CDR3 is CASSKVGDPYEQYF. The CDR3 DNA is TGTGCCAGCAGCAAAGTGGGAGACCCCTACGAGCAGTACTTC.

The chain couples TRBV15 to TRBJ2-1, with 13 nucleotides matching TRBD2. Germline CDR1 is LNHNV and CDR2 is YYDKDF (reference sequence). The CDR3 extends over 18 amino acids. The ends lost 2 bases at V and 7 bases at J; junction bases unmatched: 11. CDR3 nucleotide sequence: TGTGCCACCAGCAGAACACCCCGGACTAGCGGGAGAACAAATGAGCAGTTCTTC. As protein: CATSRTPRTSGRTNEQFF.

The V gene is TRBV27, the J gene TRBJ1-6; the D gene is possibly TRBD1 (6 bases). This CDR3 has 14 amino acids. Germline CDR1 is MNHEY and CDR2 is SMNVEV (reference sequence). Trimming left V 8 bases short and J 9 bases short, with 17 bases between. CDR3 loop: CASGIGGPGSPLHF. CDR3 in DNA: TGTGCCAGCGGGATAGGGGGTCCTGGTTCACCCCTCCACTTT.

The V and J genes are TRBV6-5 and TRBJ2-1; 8 bases match TRBD2. J lost 8 bases, V lost 2 bases, and 8 bases had no gene match. From germline, CDR1 is MNHEY and CDR2 SVGAGI. The CDR3 sequence is 15 residues long. Here the CDR3 reads CASSYGSSGLYEQFF. The DNA for the CDR3 is TGTGCCAGCAGTTACGGCTCTAGCGGGCTCTATGAGCAGTTCTTC.

The CDR3 DNA is TGTGCCACCATCTCATCGGGGGTTCGGGGCTACACCTTC. Protein product: CATISSGVRGYTF. This chain connects TRBV6-5 to TRBJ1-2, with a possible D match to TRBD1 (5 bases). The germline V gene has CDR1 MNHEY and CDR2 SVGAGI. CDR3 length: 13 residues. Trimming removed 10 bases from V and 8 bases from J, with 20 bases in between.

This clone was counted a few times. This chain connects TRBV7-7 to TRBJ2-1, with 13 positions matching TRBD2. The germline gives CDR1 SSHAT, CDR2 FNYEAQ (reference sequence). The CDR3 runs 15 residues. The V segment lost 6 bases and the J segment 8 bases; nucleotides outside the gene matches: 7. For the CDR3, the DNA is TGTGCCAGCAGTCCCGGACTAGCGGGAGAGGATGAGCAGTTCTTC. Translating it yields CASSPGLAGEDEQFF.

The chain is built from TRBV6-5 and TRBJ1-1; tentatively, D is TRBD1 (5 bases). The length of the CDR3 is 15 residues. Trimming pared 5 bases from V and 4 bases from J, leaving 17 bases between. Germline V CDR1 and CDR2: MNHEY, SVGAGI. This CDR3 reads CASSHGTGKSTEAFF. CDR3 sequence (DNA): TGTGCCAGCAGTCACGGAACAGGTAAAAGCACTGAAGCTTTCTTT.

The chain has TRBV30 and TRBJ1-1, with TRBD1 matching over 11 bases. The J segment lost 2 bases and the V segment lost 4 bases, leaving 9 bases of the junction unmatched. This CDR3 contains 16 residues. The germline V gene has CDR1 GTSNPN and CDR2 SVGIG (reference sequence). The CDR3 protein is CAWIKRTGGKNTEAFF. CDR3 DNA sequence: TGTGCCTGGATAAAACGGACAGGGGGCAAAAACACTGAAGCTTTCTTT.

The chain carries TRBV6-5 and TRBJ2-1; D might be TRBD2 (7 bases). CDR3 length: 14 residues. Germline CDR1 is MNHEY and CDR2 is SVGAGI. The V gene lost 11 bases and the J gene lost 3 bases, with 17 bases spanning the gap. This CDR3 is CASMGGAFYNEQFF. Written as DNA, the CDR3 is TGTGCCTCGATGGGGGGGGCGTTCTACAATGAGCAGTTCTTC.

Concerning this clone: One junction end disagrees with the germline gene, perhaps due to a read error. This sequence joins TRBV6-5 and TRBJ2-7; 10 bases are shared with TRBD2. Germline-derived CDR1 and CDR2 are MNHEY and SVGAGI. The CDR3 runs 16 residues. CDR3 nucleotide sequence: TGTGCCAGCAGTTACTGCGTAGCGGGAGGATCCTGCGAGCAGTACTTC. As protein: CASSYCVAGGSCEQYF.

This chain uses TRBV6-5 with TRBJ1-6; no definite D call. The length of the CDR3 is 13 residues. Trimming removed 7 bases at V and 7 bases at J, with 11 bases between. The V gene's germline CDR1 is MNHEY and CDR2 SVGAGI. The CDR3 reads CASKINQNSPLHF. CDR3 bases: TGTGCCAGCAAAATAAACCAGAATTCACCCCTCCACTTT.

This rearrangement joins TRBV2 to TRBJ1-1; a weak D match, TRBD1 (5 bases). Trimming removed 6 bases at V and 7 bases at J, with 21 bases between. This CDR3 spans 15 amino acids. Germline V CDR1 and CDR2: SNHLY, FYNNEI. Written as DNA, the CDR3 is TGTGCCAGCAGGGGCCCCTACGGGACTCCTATTGAAGCTTTCTTT. Amino acids: CASRGPYGTPIEAFF.

This chain links TRBV5-1 with TRBJ1-1; D perhaps matches TRBD1 (6 bases). The V end was cut by 7 bases, the J end by 3 bases, with 19 bases between. Germline V gives CDR1 SGHRS, CDR2 YFSETQ. The CDR3 covers 15 residues. CDR3 nucleotide sequence: TGCGCCAGCGGCTACGCAGGGACATCAGACACTGAAGCTTTCTTT. Translation: CASGYAGTSDTEAFF.

The gene calls are TRBV11-2 and TRBJ2-5; 13 bases are a match to TRBD2. This CDR3 region has 15 residues. The V and J ends lost 6 bases and 5 bases, in that order; junction bases with no gene match: 6. CDR1 SGHAT and CDR2 FQNNGV come from the germline V gene. The CDR3 region is CASRPGLAGAETQYF. The CDR3 DNA sequence: TGTGCCAGCAGGCCAGGACTAGCGGGAGCGGAGACCCAGTACTTC.

V and J are TRBV15 and TRBJ1-1; no clear D gene. Germline V CDR1 and CDR2: LNHNV, YYDKDF (reference sequence). Trimming stripped 1 base from V and 1 base from J, with 7 bases between. The CDR3 contains 14 residues. The CDR3 bases are TGTGCCACCAGCAGAGGCGGCACGAACACTGAAGCTTTCTTT. This translates into CATSRGGTNTEAFF.

V is TRBV18 and J is TRBJ2-6; D is unresolved. Germline lookup yields CDR1 KGHSH and CDR2 LQKENI. Trimming stripped 3 bases from V and 0 bases from J, with 6 bases between. This CDR3 comprises 15 residues. This CDR3 reads CASSPQFSGANVLTF. The DNA of the CDR3 is TGTGCCAGCTCACCGCAGTTCTCTGGGGCCAACGTCCTGACTTTC.

This sequence joins TRBV3-1 (or the pseudogene TRBV3-2) and TRBJ2-1; a possible D gene is TRBD2 (5 bases). Per the germline V gene, CDR1 is LGHDT and CDR2 is YNNKEL (reference sequence). V was cut by 1 base and J by 4 bases, with 8 bases left in between. The CDR3 is 14 amino acids. CDR3 region: CASSQAWRYNEQFF. In nucleotides, the CDR3 is TGTGCCAGCAGCCAAGCTTGGAGGTACAATGAGCAGTTCTTC.